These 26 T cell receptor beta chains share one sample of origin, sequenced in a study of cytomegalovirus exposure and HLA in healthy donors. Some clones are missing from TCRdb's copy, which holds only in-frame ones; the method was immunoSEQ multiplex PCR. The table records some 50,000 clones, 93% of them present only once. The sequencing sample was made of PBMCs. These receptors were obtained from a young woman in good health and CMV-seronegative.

The CDR3 is CAISPPARGQNYGYTF. The CDR3, as DNA: TGTGCCATCAGCCCGCCCGCCAGGGGGCAAAACTATGGCTACACCTTC. The rearrangement links TRBV10-3 to TRBJ1-2; 8 bases match TRBD1. The length of the CDR3 is 16 residues. Germline V gene lookup returns CDR1 ENHRY and CDR2 SYGVKD. The ends lost 6 bases at V and 2 bases at J; junction bases unmatched: 11.

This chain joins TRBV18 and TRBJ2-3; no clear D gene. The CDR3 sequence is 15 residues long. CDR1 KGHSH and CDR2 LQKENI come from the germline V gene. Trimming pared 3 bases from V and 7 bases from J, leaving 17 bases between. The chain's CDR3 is CASSPGTDRSNTQYF. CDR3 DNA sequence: TGTGCCAGCTCACCGGGTACAGACCGGTCCAATACGCAGTATTTT.

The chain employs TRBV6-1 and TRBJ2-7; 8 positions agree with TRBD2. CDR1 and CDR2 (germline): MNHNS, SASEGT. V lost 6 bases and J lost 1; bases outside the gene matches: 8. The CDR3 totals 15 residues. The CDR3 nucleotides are TGTGCCAGCAGCCCCAGCGGGAGAGGGTCCTACGAGCAGTACGTC. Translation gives CASSPSGRGSYEQYV.

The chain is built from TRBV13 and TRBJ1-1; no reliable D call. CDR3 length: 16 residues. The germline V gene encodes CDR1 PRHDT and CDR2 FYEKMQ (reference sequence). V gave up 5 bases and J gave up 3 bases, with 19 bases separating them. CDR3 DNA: TGTGCCAGCAGCATTCAATATCATACGAGGGACACTGAAGCTTTCTTT. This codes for CASSIQYHTRDTEAFF. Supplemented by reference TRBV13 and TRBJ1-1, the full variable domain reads AAGVIQSPRHLIKEKRETATLKCYPIPRHDTVYWYQQGPGQDPQFLISFYEKMQSDKGSIPDRFSAQQFSDYHSELNMSSLELGDSALYFCASSIQYHTRDTEAFFGQGTRLTVV.

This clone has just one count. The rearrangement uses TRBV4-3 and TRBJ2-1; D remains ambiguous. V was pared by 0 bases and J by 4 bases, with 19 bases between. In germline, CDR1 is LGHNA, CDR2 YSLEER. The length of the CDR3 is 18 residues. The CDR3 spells CASSQDRGVPRLYNEQFF. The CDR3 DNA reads TGCGCCAGCAGCCAAGATAGAGGAGTACCCCGCTTGTACAATGAGCAGTTCTTC.

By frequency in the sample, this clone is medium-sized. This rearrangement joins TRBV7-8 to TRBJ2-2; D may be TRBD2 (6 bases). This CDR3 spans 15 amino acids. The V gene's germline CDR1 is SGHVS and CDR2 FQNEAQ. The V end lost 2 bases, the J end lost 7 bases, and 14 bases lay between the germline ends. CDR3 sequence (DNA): TGTGCCAGCAGCTTATGGGGGGAGGCTAACGGGGAGCTGTTTTTT. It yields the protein CASSLWGEANGELFF.

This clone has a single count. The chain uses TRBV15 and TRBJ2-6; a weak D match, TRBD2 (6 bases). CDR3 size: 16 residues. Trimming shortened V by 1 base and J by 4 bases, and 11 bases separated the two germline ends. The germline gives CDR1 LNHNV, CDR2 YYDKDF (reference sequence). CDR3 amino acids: CATSRVVGRGANVLTF. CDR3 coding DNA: TGTGCCACCAGCAGAGTCGTAGGGAGGGGGGCCAACGTCCTGACTTTC.

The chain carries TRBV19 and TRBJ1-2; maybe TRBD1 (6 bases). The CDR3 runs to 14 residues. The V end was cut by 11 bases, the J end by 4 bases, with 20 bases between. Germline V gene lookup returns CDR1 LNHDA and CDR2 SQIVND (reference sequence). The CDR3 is CASGGAEGAYGYTF. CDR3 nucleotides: TGTGCCTCTGGGGGGGCGGAAGGCGCCTATGGCTACACCTTC.

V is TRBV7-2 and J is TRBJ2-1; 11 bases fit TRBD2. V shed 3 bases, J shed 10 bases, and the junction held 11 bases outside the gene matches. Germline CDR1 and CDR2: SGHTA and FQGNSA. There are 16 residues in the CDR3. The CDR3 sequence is CASSLSRLAGGLEQFF. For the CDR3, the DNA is TGTGCCAGCAGCTTGAGTCGGCTAGCGGGGGGTTTAGAGCAGTTCTTC.

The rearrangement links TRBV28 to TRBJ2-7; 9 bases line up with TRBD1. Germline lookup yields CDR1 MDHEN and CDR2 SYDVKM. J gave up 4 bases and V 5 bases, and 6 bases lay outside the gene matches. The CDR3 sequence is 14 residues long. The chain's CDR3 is CASSTPGTGYEQYV. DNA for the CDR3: TGTGCCAGCAGTACCCCCGGGACAGGGTACGAGCAGTACGTC.

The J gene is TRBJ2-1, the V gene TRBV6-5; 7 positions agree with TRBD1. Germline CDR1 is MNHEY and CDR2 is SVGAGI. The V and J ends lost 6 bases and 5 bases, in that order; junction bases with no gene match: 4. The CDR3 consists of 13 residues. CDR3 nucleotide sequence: TGTGCCAGCAGCCGGGACAGAAACAATGAGCAGTTCTTC. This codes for CASSRDRNNEQFF.

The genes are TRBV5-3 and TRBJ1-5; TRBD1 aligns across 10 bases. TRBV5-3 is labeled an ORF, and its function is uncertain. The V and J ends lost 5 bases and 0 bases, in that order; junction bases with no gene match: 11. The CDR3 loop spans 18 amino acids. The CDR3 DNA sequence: TGTGCCAGAAGTCGAGACAGGGGGCGCGCCAATAGCAATCAGCCCCAGCATTTT. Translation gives CARSRDRGRANSNQPQHF.

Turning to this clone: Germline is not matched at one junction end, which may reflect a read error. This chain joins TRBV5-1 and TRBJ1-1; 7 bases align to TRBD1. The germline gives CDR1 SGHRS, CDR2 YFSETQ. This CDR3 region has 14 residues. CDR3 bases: TGCGCCAGCAGTTTGGACAGGCCTAACACTGAAGCTTTCTTT. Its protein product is CASSLDRPNTEAFF.

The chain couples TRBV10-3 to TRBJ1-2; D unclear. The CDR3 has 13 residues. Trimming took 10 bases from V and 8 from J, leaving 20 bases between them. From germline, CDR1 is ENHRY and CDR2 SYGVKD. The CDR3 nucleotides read TGTGCCAACACTCCGGGAGGAGTAGGAGGCTACACCTTC. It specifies CANTPGGVGGYTF.

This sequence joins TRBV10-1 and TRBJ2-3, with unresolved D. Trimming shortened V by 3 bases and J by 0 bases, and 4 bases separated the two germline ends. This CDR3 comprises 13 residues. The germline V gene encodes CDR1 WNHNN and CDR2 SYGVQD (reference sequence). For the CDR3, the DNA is TGCGCCAGCAGTGACAGTAGCACAGATACGCAGTATTTT. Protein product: CASSDSSTDTQYF.

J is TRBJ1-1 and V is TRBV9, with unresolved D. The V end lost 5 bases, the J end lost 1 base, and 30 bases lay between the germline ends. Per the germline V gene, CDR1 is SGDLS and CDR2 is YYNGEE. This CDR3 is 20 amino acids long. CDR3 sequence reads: CASRPGSADPTGLRNTEAFF. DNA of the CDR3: TGTGCCAGCAGACCTGGGAGTGCAGACCCGACCGGCCTTAGGAACACTGAAGCTTTCTTT.

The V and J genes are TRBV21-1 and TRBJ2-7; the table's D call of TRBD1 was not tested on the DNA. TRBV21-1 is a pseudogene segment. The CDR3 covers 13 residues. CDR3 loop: CASSPQVGHEQYV. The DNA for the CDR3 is TGTGCCAGCAGCCCTCAGGTGGGACACGAGCAGTACGTC.

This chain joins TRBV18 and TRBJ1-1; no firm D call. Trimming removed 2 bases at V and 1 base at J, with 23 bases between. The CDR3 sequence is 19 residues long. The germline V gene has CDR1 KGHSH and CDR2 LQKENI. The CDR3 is CASSPIMGGHLYSNTEAFF. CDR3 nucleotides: TGTGCCAGCTCACCAATAATGGGAGGGCACCTCTATTCGAACACTGAAGCTTTCTTT.

CDR3 bases: TGTGCCAGTAGTATAGTTAACTATAGCAATCAGCCCCAGCATTTT. It translates to CASSIVNYSNQPQHF. The chain combines TRBV19 with TRBJ1-5; D unclear. Trimming stripped 1 base from V and 0 bases from J, with 7 bases between. In germline, CDR1 is LNHDA, CDR2 SQIVND (reference sequence). CDR3 length equals 15 residues.

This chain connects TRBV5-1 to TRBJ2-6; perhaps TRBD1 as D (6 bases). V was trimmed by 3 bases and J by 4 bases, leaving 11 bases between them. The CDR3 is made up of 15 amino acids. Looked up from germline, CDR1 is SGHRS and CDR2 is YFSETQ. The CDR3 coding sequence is TGCGCCAGCAGCTGGGCAGGGGACGGGGCCAACGTCCTGACTTTC. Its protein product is CASSWAGDGANVLTF.

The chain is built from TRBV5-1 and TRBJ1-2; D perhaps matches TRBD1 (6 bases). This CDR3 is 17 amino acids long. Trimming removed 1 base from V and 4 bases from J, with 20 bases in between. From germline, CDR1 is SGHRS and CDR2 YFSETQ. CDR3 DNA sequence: TGCGCCAGCAGCTTGACCCCGGACCTTACAGGGAGCTATGGCTACACCTTC. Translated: CASSLTPDLTGSYGYTF.

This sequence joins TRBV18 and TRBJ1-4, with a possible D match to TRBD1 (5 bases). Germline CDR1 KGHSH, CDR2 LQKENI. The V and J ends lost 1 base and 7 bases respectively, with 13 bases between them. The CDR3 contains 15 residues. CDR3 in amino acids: CASSPRGTSGEKLFF. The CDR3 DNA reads TGTGCCAGCTCACCACGCGGGACCTCCGGTGAAAAACTGTTTTTT.

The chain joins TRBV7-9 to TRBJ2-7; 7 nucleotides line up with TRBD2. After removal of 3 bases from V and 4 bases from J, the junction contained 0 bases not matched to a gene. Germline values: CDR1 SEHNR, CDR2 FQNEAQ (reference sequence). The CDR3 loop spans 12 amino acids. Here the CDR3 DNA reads TGTGCCAGCAGCTTCGGGAGGTACGAGCAGTACTTC. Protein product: CASSFGRYEQYF. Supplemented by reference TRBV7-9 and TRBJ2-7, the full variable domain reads DTGVSQNPRHKITKRGQNVTFRCDPISEHNRLYWYRQTLGQGPEFLTYFQNEAQLEKSRLLSDRFSAERPKGSFSTLEIQRTEQGDSAMYLCASSFGRYEQYFGPGTRLTVT.

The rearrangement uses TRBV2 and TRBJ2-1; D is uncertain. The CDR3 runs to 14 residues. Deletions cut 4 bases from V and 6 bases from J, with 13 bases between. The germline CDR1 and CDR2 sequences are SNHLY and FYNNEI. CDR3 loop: CASSASVLFNEQFF. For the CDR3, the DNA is TGTGCCAGCAGTGCTAGTGTACTGTTCAATGAGCAGTTCTTC.

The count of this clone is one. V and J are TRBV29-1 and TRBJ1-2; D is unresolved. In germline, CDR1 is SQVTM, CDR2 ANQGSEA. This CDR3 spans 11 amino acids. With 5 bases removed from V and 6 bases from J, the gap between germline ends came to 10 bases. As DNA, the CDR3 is TGCAGCGTTCAGAGCGGTGATGGCTACACCTTC. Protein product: CSVQSGDGYTF.

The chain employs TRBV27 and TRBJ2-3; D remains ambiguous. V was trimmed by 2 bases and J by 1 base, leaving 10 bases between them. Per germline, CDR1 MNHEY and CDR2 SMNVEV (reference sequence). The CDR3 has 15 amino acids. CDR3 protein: CASSLRIAGTDTQYF. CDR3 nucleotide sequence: TGTGCCAGCAGTTTAAGAATAGCAGGCACAGATACGCAGTATTTT.